These 21 T cell receptor beta chains were sequenced from one sample in a study of blood T cell repertoires in COVID-19. Generated by immunoSEQ multiplex PCR, the TCRdb table keeps only in-frame clones and is missing some. The sample lists around 150,000 clones, 85% to 90% occurring once. The sequenced sample was peripheral blood. These receptors were taken from a woman in her 70s with COVID-19, enrolled during active disease.

The rearrangement uses TRBV3-1 (or the pseudogene TRBV3-2) and TRBJ1-2; 7 positions agree with TRBD1. CDR1 and CDR2 (germline): LGHDT, YNNKEL (reference sequence). The CDR3 is 15 amino acids. V lost 3 bases, J lost 2 bases, and 6 bases stayed unmatched. Here the CDR3 DNA reads TGTGCCAGCAGCCAGTCGGACAGGAGGAACTATGGCTACACCTTC. Encoded protein: CASSQSDRRNYGYTF.

The V call is TRBV3-1 (or the pseudogene TRBV3-2), the J call TRBJ2-5, with a possible D match to TRBD2 (6 bases). V lost 0 bases to trimming and J lost 2 bases, with 13 bases between them. CDR1 is LGHDT and CDR2 is YNNKEL in the germline V gene (reference sequence). The CDR3 spans 16 residues. This chain's CDR3 is CASSQEGGGLQETQYF. The CDR3 DNA sequence: TGTGCCAGCAGCCAAGAAGGTGGGGGGTTACAAGAGACCCAGTACTTC.

V and J are TRBV28 and TRBJ2-1, with TRBD2 matching 8 bases. This CDR3 has 15 amino acids. Germline trimming cut 6 bases from V and 1 base from J; bases unmatched to any gene: 5. CDR1 and CDR2 from the germline V gene are MDHEN and SYDVKM. The CDR3 sequence is CASSPGGASYNEQFF. The CDR3 coding sequence is TGTGCCAGCAGCCCGGGGGGGGCGTCCTACAATGAGCAGTTCTTC. Full variable domain (remainder filled in from reference TRBV28 and TRBJ2-1): DVKVTQSSRYLVKRTGEKVFLECVQDMDHENMFWYRQDPGLGLRLIYFSYDVKMKEKGDIPEGYSVSREKKERFSLILESASTNQTSMYLCASSPGGASYNEQFFGPGTRLTVL.

The genes are TRBV5-1 and TRBJ2-3; 11 nucleotides match TRBD2. Trimming removed 7 bases from V and 4 bases from J; junction bases left unmatched: 11. CDR1 is SGHRS and CDR2 is YFSETQ in the germline V gene. The CDR3 covers 16 residues. As DNA, the CDR3 is TGCGCCAGCCAGTTAGTAGCGGGGGGGCCTGCAGATACGCAGTATTTT. As protein: CASQLVAGGPADTQYF.

The CDR3 region has the DNA TGCGCCAGCAGCTTCCGGGACAGGGGGCTTGAGACCCAGTACTTC. The encoded protein is CASSFRDRGLETQYF. This chain connects TRBV5-1 to TRBJ2-5; 12 bases are shared with TRBD1. There are 15 residues in the CDR3. Germline V gives CDR1 SGHRS, CDR2 YFSETQ. Trimming removed 2 bases from V and 5 bases from J; junction bases left unmatched: 4.

This chain joins TRBV27 and TRBJ2-5; 13 nucleotides agree with TRBD2. Trimming removed 8 bases from V and 2 bases from J; junction bases left unmatched: 2. This CDR3 is built from 14 residues. CDR1 MNHEY and CDR2 SMNVEV come from the germline V gene (reference sequence). The DNA of the CDR3 is TGTGCCAGCTCACTAGCGGGGGGGCAAGAGACCCAGTACTTC. It encodes CASSLAGGQETQYF.

The rearrangement joins TRBV6-5 to TRBJ2-7; 7 bases are a match to TRBD1. The junction had 12 bases not matched to a gene; V was cut back by 10 bases and J by 3 bases. This CDR3 contains 14 residues. CDR1 MNHEY and CDR2 SVGAGI come from the germline V gene. This CDR3 reads CAIRNRGRDYEQYF. As DNA, the CDR3 is TGTGCCATCCGTAACAGGGGAAGGGACTACGAGCAGTACTTC.

The chain recombines TRBV5-1 with TRBJ1-2; D ambiguous. Trimming stripped 4 bases from V and 4 bases from J, with 17 bases between. This CDR3 has 15 residues. Per germline, CDR1 SGHRS and CDR2 YFSETQ. CDR3: CASSPTQAATYGYTF. CDR3 in DNA: TGCGCCAGCAGCCCCACCCAGGCTGCGACCTATGGCTACACCTTC.

The chain employs TRBV24-1 and TRBJ2-3; TRBD2 is a possible D gene (6 bases). Trimming cost V 3 bases and J 0 bases, with 15 bases left between them. CDR3 length equals 17 residues. Per the germline V gene, CDR1 is KGHDR and CDR2 is SFDVKD. CDR3 loop: CATSDPGEDPSTDTQYF. Here the CDR3 DNA reads TGTGCCACCAGTGATCCCGGGGAGGATCCTAGCACAGATACGCAGTATTTT.

This clone has a handful of counts. The chain couples TRBV28 to TRBJ2-7, with 7 bases fitting TRBD1. The CDR3 loop spans 14 amino acids. Trimming removed 2 bases from V and 3 bases from J; junction bases left unmatched: 4. The V gene's germline CDR1 is MDHEN and CDR2 SYDVKM. The CDR3 here is CASSLVGQNYEQYF. DNA for the CDR3: TGTGCCAGCAGTTTAGTGGGACAGAACTACGAGCAGTACTTC.

Notes on this clone: Because the CDR3's place on the DNA is in doubt, the DNA is left out and the CDR3 is given as listed by TCRdb. The V gene is TRBV28, the J gene TRBJ2-5; the tabulated D call, TRBD2, remains unverified against the DNA. Counting both end residues, the CDR3 totals 16 amino acids. Germline CDR1 is MDHEN and CDR2 is SYDVKM. CDR3 residues: CASSSSGLAGKETQYF.

Only a few counts were recorded for this clone. V is TRBV19 and J is TRBJ1-2; D not certain. The CDR3 sequence is 17 residues long. The ends were cut back, 3 bases at V and 8 bases at J, with 25 bases in the middle. CDR1 LNHDA and CDR2 SQIVND come from the germline V gene (reference sequence). Here the CDR3 reads CASSMYARVRFGVGYTF. Written as DNA, the CDR3 is TGTGCCAGTAGTATGTACGCGCGAGTGAGGTTTGGTGTAGGCTACACCTTC.

The V and J genes are TRBV6-5 and TRBJ2-2, with 7 nucleotides matching TRBD1. In germline, CDR1 is MNHEY, CDR2 SVGAGI. CDR3 length: 16 residues. After removal of 2 bases from V and 0 bases from J, the junction contained 3 bases not matched to a gene. This chain's CDR3 is CASSYTRGTNTGELFF. The CDR3, as DNA: TGTGCCAGCAGTTACACCAGGGGGACGAACACCGGGGAGCTGTTTTTT.

This chain joins TRBV18 and TRBJ1-1; D ambiguous. V was trimmed by 3 bases and J by 3 bases, leaving 8 bases between them. Germline V CDR1 and CDR2: KGHSH, LQKENI. The CDR3 runs 13 residues. The CDR3 nucleotides are TGTGCCAGCTCACCTATGACTGACACTGAAGCTTTCTTT. Its protein is CASSPMTDTEAFF.

The rearrangement links TRBV11-3 to TRBJ2-7, with D tentatively TRBD1 (5 bases). V was shortened by 4 bases and J by 5 bases, with 15 bases between the two germline ends. Germline CDR1 and CDR2: SGHNT and YENEEA. The CDR3 consists of 14 residues. The CDR3 loop reads CASSSLTEAHEQYF. For the CDR3, the DNA is TGTGCCAGCAGCTCCCTGACAGAAGCCCACGAGCAGTACTTC.

This clone has a handful of counts. This chain links TRBV19 with TRBJ2-7; D is undetermined. Trimming left V 1 base short and J 3 bases short, with 13 bases between. In germline, CDR1 is LNHDA, CDR2 SQIVND (reference sequence). The CDR3 spans 15 residues. CDR3 nucleotide sequence: TGTGCCAGTAGTATAGCAACCTCAAGCAACTACGAGCAGTACTTC. Encoded protein: CASSIATSSNYEQYF. The full variable domain, its missing parts supplied by reference TRBV19 and TRBJ2-7, is DGGITQSPKYLFRKEGQNVTLSCEQNLNHDAMYWYRQDPGQGLRLIYYSQIVNDFQKGDIAEGYSVSREKKESFPLTVTSAQKNPTAFYLCASSIATSSNYEQYFGPGTRLTVT.

The chain employs TRBV2 and TRBJ1-3; the match to TRBD1 covers 7 bases. J gave up 2 bases and V 6 bases, and 7 bases lay outside the gene matches. The CDR3 sequence is 15 residues long. Germline V CDR1 and CDR2: SNHLY, FYNNEI. CDR3 coding DNA: TGTGCCAGCAGCACGACAGGGAGGACTGGAAACACCATATATTTT. It encodes CASSTTGRTGNTIYF.

The gene calls are TRBV20-1 and TRBJ1-2; D is ambiguous. This CDR3 has 10 residues. V gave up 6 bases and J gave up 2 bases, with 4 bases separating them. Germline V lookup: CDR1 DFQATT, CDR2 SNEGSKA (reference sequence). The CDR3 here is CSAVNYGYTF. As DNA, the CDR3 is TGCAGTGCCGTGAACTATGGCTACACCTTC.

This chain connects TRBV5-1 to TRBJ1-2; a possible D gene is TRBD1 (6 bases). V lost 0 bases to trimming and J lost 8 bases, with 17 bases between them. The CDR3 sequence is 15 residues long. Germline CDR1 reads SGHRS; CDR2 reads YFSETQ. For the CDR3, the DNA is TGCGCCAGCAGCTTGGACAGCTGGGGACAAGGCGGCTACACCTTC. Translated: CASSLDSWGQGGYTF.

This chain joins TRBV4-1 and TRBJ1-4, with D possibly being TRBD1 (6 bases). The V end lost 0 bases, the J end lost 3 bases, and 17 bases lay between the germline ends. Per germline, CDR1 MGHRA and CDR2 YSYEKL. The CDR3 covers 18 residues. CDR3 sequence (DNA): TGCGCCAGCAGCCAAGAGGGTGGAAACAGGGTACCTAATGAAAAACTGTTTTTT. Amino acid sequence: CASSQEGGNRVPNEKLFF.

The chain is built from TRBV27 and TRBJ1-2, with 9 bases identical to TRBD1. With 5 bases clipped from V and 6 bases from J, the junction kept 10 bases outside the gene matches. The germline gives CDR1 MNHEY, CDR2 SMNVEV (reference sequence). This CDR3 comprises 15 residues. This CDR3 reads CASSRQPTGGHGYTF. The CDR3 DNA follows: TGTGCCAGCAGTCGACAACCTACAGGGGGCCATGGCTACACCTTC.